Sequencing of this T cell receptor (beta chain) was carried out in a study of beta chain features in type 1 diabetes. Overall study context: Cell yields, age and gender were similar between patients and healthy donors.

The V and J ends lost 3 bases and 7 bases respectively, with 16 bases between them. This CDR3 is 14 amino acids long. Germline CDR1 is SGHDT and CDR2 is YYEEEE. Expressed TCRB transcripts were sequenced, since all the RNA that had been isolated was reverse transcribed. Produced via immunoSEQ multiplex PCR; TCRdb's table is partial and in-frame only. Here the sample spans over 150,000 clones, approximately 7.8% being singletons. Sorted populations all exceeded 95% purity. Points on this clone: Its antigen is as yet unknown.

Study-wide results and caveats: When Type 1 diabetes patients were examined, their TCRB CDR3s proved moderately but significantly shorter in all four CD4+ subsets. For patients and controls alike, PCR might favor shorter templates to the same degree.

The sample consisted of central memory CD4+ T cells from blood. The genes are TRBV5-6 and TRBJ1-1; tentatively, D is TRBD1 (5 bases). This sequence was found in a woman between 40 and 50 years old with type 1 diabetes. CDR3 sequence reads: CASSSTAGHVEAFF. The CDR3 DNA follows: TGTGCCAGCAGCTCGACGGCCGGACACGTTGAAGCTTTCTTT.